These 7 T cell receptor beta chains originate from one sample sequenced in a study of blood T cell repertoires in COVID-19. Sequencing used immunoSEQ multiplex PCR; TCRdb keeps in-frame clones, though not all of them. The sample has tens of thousands of clones; 65% to 85% are singletons. Sample: peripheral blood. The receptors derive from a woman over 75 with acute or convalescent COVID-19.

This chain connects TRBV7-2 to TRBJ1-3; 7 bases fit TRBD1. V dropped 0 bases and J dropped 4; count of bases not matched to a gene: 3. This CDR3 region has 15 residues. From germline, CDR1 is SGHTA and CDR2 FQGNSA. The CDR3 here is CASSLAGGAGNTIYF. The CDR3 DNA follows: TGTGCCAGCAGCTTAGCAGGGGGCGCGGGAAACACCATATATTTT.

The CDR3 loop reads CATSRDPQAGIYEQYF. The CDR3 bases are TGTGCCACCAGCAGAGACCCCCAAGCGGGCATCTACGAGCAGTACTTC. V and J are TRBV15 and TRBJ2-7; TRBD2 might be the D (6 bases). Trimming left V 0 bases short and J 3 bases short, with 15 bases between. The CDR3 runs 16 residues. CDR1 is LNHNV and CDR2 is YYDKDF in the germline V gene (reference sequence).

This clone showed up just a few times. The rearrangement joins TRBV2 to TRBJ2-7, with D perhaps TRBD2 (6 bases). The germline CDR1 and CDR2 sequences are SNHLY and FYNNEI. The CDR3 consists of 13 residues. Trimming took off 10 bases at V and 2 bases at J, with 15 bases between the two ends. As DNA, the CDR3 is TGTGCCACAGAACGGGACTTAGCCTACGAGCAGTACTTC. It specifies CATERDLAYEQYF.

This clone was picked up a small number of times. This sequence joins TRBV3-1 (or the pseudogene TRBV3-2) and TRBJ2-5; D unclear. Germline V lookup: CDR1 LGHDT, CDR2 YNNKEL (reference sequence). Trimming shortened V by 8 bases and J by 5 bases, and 18 bases separated the two germline ends. This CDR3 has 14 amino acids. The CDR3 DNA is TGTGCCAGCGGGCGCAAGGAAGTTGATGAGACCCAGTACTTC. Its protein product is CASGRKEVDETQYF.

The chain joins TRBV4-3 to TRBJ2-2; TRBD2 agrees at 9 bases. This CDR3 contains 17 residues. After removal of 1 base from V and 0 bases from J, the junction contained 3 bases not matched to a gene. Germline-derived CDR1 and CDR2 are LGHNA and YSLEER. The chain's CDR3 is CASSQGAGGTNTGELFF. CDR3 DNA sequence: TGCGCCAGCAGCCAAGGAGCGGGGGGAACGAACACCGGGGAGCTGTTTTTT.

J is TRBJ1-1 and V is TRBV2, with 9 bases identical to TRBD1. Germline-derived CDR1 and CDR2 are SNHLY and FYNNEI. CDR3 length equals 14 residues. Trimming removed 5 bases from V and 4 bases from J; junction bases left unmatched: 5. DNA of the CDR3: TGTGCCAGCAGTTACACAGGGGGCATCACTGAAGCTTTCTTT. Its translation: CASSYTGGITEAFF.

V and J are TRBV5-1 and TRBJ2-5; D may be TRBD2 (5 bases). V lost 2 bases and J 0 bases, leaving 8 bases between the germline ends. This CDR3 spans 14 amino acids. From germline, CDR1 is SGHRS and CDR2 YFSETQ. CDR3 in DNA: TGCGCCAGCAGCTTTTCCGGGGACCAAGAGACCCAGTACTTC. The encoded protein is CASSFSGDQETQYF.